Reported below is one TCR beta chain. Its specificity is not known. Then a second PCR, running about 7 to 11 cycles, was carried out with a sample-barcoded 5' primer and a J-beta primer mix. Each sample yielded at least 2.5 million CDR3-containing paired-end reads. TCRdb processed the 5' RACE reads anew with MiXCR; each CDR3 protein has one entry. The table has about 830,000 distinct CDR3 sequences, about 62% seen once. These data originate in a study of blood T cells in healthy people across ages. Whole-study results and caveats: In older individuals, TCR beta diversity per million T cells was lower, falling roughly linearly with age. Shifts in expanded clonotypes may have been confounded by donor CMV status, which was unknown.

A minimum of 7 million PBMCs was isolated per sample. This clonotype was sampled from a man aged 25-40 years in good health. Material: blood.

CDR3 residues: CASSIRTGRETQYF. The CDR3 DNA reads TGTGCCAGTAGTATCCGGACAGGGAGAGAGACCCAGTACTTC. The V and J genes are TRBV19 and TRBJ2-5; 8 bases are a match to TRBD1. The CDR3 has 14 amino acids. Per germline, CDR1 LNHDA and CDR2 SQIVND (reference sequence). J gave up 4 bases and V 3 bases, and 4 bases lay outside the gene matches.